Here is one T cell receptor (beta chain) with its context. The antigen is not known. V lost 3 bases, J lost 2 bases, and 11 bases lay in between. The CDR3 spans 15 residues. The source of the sample is a study of response to subunit inactivated influenza vaccine. Study-level points and caveats: After each seasonal influenza vaccination, few new T cells are recruited, the authors suggested.

TCRdb processed the RT-PCR reads anew with MiXCR; each CDR3 protein has one entry. The sample contains roughly 700,000 distinct CDR3 sequences, 15% to 19% of which appear only once. This TCR was sampled from a man aged 50-59 years who received an inactivated influenza vaccine. The V call is TRBV12-3 or TRBV12-4, the J call TRBJ1-3; D remains ambiguous. The sequencing here drew on PBMCs from blood, taken approximately 12 days after vaccination. The CDR3 here is CASSFSLGTGNTIYF. The CDR3 DNA is TGTGCCAGCAGTTTCAGTTTAGGAACTGGAAACACCATATATTTT.